This paragraph covers one T cell receptor beta chain sequence. Its antigen is unidentified. V was trimmed by 0 bases and J by 6 bases, leaving 9 bases between them. Looked up from germline, CDR1 is SGDLS and CDR2 is YYNGEE. The CDR3 length is 14 residues. The sample originates from a study of beta chain features in type 1 diabetes. Whole-study results and caveats: Across all four CD4+ subsets, people with type 1 diabetes showed modestly shorter TCRB CDR3s.

What was sequenced were expressed TCRB transcripts, since all of the isolated RNA had been reverse transcribed. The protocol was immunoSEQ multiplex PCR, while the TCRdb copy is restricted to in-frame clones and leaves out a portion. The sample lists about 660,000 clones; around an eighth were seen once. This sequence originates from a man aged 18-30 years with type 1 diabetes. The chain carries TRBV9 and TRBJ2-2; possible D gene TRBD1, 6 bases. The sample consisted of naive CD4+ T cells from blood. The CDR3 protein is CASSVDGGSGELFF. The CDR3 region has the DNA TGTGCCAGCAGCGTAGATGGGGGCTCCGGGGAGCTGTTTTTT. Variable domain in full (rest from reference TRBV9 and TRBJ2-2): DSGVTQTPKHLITATGQRVTLRCSPRSGDLSVYWYQQSLDQGLQFLIQYYNGEERAKGNILERFSAQQFPDLHSELNLSSLELGDSALYFCASSVDGGSGELFFGEGSRLTVL.